This TCR beta chain came from a study of T-cell reconstitution after alpha-beta-depleted transplantation in children. The CDR3 runs 12 residues. CDR1 is SNHLY and CDR2 is FYNNEI in the germline V gene. Trimming stripped 6 bases from V and 1 base from J, with 3 bases between. A TCRbeta library incorporating unique molecular identifiers was prepared. MiXCR, applied by TCRdb to the PCR reads, yields one record per CDR3 protein. Here the sample spans approximately 89,000 distinct CDR3 sequences, roughly a sixth being singletons. The chain uses TRBV2 and TRBJ2-2; D gene unclear. The source material was PBMCs, mostly from graft donor cells, sampled 180 days after TCRalphabeta/CD19-depleted stem cell transplant. This clonotype was obtained from a male patient between 2 and 15 years old who had a stem cell transplant for acute lymphoblastic leukemia, so the T cells may come from the graft donor. CDR3 region: CASRGNTGELFF. CDR3 nucleotides: TGTGCCAGCAGGGGGAACACCGGGGAGCTGTTTTTT.